This T cell receptor beta chain was sequenced in a study of CD8 T cells in Susac syndrome. The authors reverse transcribed roughly 0.5 to 1 ug RNA with random hexamers. The CDR3 of TCR beta was amplified by immunoSEQ multiplex PCR across 54 Vbeta and 13 Jbeta. One entry per CDR3 protein results from TCRdb running MiXCR on the immunoSEQ multiplex PCR reads. The sample lists roughly 140,000 distinct CDR3 sequences, about 95% occurring once. J lost 8 bases, V lost 0 bases, and 1 base had no gene match. The CDR3 extends over 13 amino acids. Per germline, CDR1 SGHRS and CDR2 YFSETQ. TEMRA cells underwent FACS enrichment and CD8+ and CD4+ T cells underwent negative isolation.

The material sequenced was CD8+ T cells from PBMCs. The receptor's source is a human donor with multiple sclerosis. The chain is built from TRBV5-1 and TRBJ2-1, with 8 bases that match TRBD1. This CDR3 is CASSLDRGDEQFF. In DNA form, the CDR3 reads TGCGCCAGCAGCTTGGACAGGGGGGATGAGCAGTTCTTC.